The following is a TCR beta chain sequence with its context. Antigen specificity is unknown. The method was immunoSEQ multiplex PCR; TCRdb's version includes in-frame clones alone and lacks a portion of them. The table lists roughly 570,000 clones, roughly 98% of them singletons. CD45RO-negative, CCR7-positively selected cells formed the naive CD8 fraction, excluding terminally differentiated effector memory CD45RA+ cells. The source of the sample is a study of shared clonotypes between healthy human individuals. Study-wide context: Aged between 18 and 49, the donors were two women and three men. CD4 naive and CD4 memory each took three plates per donor, while CD8 naive took two and CD8 memory one.

CDR1 and CDR2 from the germline V gene are SNHLY and FYNNEI. The CDR3 is made up of 17 amino acids. V shed 8 bases and J 2 bases; nucleotides not matched to a gene: 17. Regarding the study as a whole: Rarefaction indicated that sorted-subset sequencing remained incomplete although depth was large. Investigators collected only blood, and repertoires in tissues likely differ.

Material for sequencing was naive CD8+ T cells sorted from blood. This TCR was recovered from a man aged 25-45 years in good health. This rearrangement joins TRBV2 to TRBJ1-2; 7 positions match TRBD1. This chain's CDR3 is CASRFAGGATENYGYTF. DNA of the CDR3: TGTGCCAGCCGGTTTGCAGGGGGAGCCACAGAGAACTATGGCTACACCTTC.